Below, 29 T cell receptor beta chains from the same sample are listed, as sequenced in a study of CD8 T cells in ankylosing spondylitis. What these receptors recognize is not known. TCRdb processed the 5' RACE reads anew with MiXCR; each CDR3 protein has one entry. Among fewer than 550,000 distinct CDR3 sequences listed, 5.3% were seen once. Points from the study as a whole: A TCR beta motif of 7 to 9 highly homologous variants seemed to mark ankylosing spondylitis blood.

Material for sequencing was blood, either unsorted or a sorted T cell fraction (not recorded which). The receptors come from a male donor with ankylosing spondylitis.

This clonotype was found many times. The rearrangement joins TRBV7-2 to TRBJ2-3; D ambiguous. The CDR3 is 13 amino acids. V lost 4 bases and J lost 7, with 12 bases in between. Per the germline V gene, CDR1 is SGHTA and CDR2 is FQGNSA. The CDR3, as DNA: TGTGCCAGCAGCTCGCGACACCCGTATACGCAGTATTTT. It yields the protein CASSSRHPYTQYF.

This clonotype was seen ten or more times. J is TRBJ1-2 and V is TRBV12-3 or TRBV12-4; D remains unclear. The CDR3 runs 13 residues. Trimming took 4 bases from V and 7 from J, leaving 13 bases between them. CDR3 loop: CASSSPPVFGYTF. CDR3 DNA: TGTGCCAGCAGTTCCCCGCCGGTTTTTGGCTACACCTTC.

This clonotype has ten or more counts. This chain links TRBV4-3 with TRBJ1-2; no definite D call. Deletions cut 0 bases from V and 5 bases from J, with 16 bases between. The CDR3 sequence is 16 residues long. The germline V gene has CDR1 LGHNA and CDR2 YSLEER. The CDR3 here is CASSQEVDRLGYGYTF. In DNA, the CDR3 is TGCGCCAGCAGCCAAGAAGTGGACCGCCTCGGGTATGGCTACACCTTC.

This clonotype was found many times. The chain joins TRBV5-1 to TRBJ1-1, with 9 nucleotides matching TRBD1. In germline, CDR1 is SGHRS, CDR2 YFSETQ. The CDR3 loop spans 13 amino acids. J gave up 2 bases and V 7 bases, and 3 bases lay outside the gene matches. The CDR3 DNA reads TGCGCCAGCGGGGGACAGGGAAACACTGAAGCTTTCTTT. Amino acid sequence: CASGGQGNTEAFF.

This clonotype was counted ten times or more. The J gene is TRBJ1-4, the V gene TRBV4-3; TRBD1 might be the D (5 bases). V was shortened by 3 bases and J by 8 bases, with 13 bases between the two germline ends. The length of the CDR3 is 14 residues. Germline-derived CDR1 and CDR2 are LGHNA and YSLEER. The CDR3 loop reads CASSQGSGQEKLFF. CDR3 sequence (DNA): TGCGCCAGCAGCCAGGGGTCGGGGCAGGAAAAACTGTTTTTT.

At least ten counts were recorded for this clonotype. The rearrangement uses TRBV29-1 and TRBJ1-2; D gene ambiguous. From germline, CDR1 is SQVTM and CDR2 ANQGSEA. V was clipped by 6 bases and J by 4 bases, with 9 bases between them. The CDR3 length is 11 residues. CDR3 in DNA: TGCAGCGTCAAGGCGTCCTATGGCTACACCTTC. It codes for CSVKASYGYTF.

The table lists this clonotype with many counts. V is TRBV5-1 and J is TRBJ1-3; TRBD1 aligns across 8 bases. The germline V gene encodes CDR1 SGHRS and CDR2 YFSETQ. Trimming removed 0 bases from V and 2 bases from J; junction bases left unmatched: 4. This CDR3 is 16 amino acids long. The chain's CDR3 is CASSLVGQGAGNTIYF. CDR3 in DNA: TGCGCCAGCAGCTTGGTCGGACAGGGAGCTGGAAACACCATATATTTT.

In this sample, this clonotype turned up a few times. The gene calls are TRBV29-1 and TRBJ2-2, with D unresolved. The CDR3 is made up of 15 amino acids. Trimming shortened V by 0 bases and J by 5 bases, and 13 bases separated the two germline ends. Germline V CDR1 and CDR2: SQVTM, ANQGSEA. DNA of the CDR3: TGCAGCGTTGAAGATATGGGCACCTATACCGGGGAGCTGTTTTTT. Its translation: CSVEDMGTYTGELFF.

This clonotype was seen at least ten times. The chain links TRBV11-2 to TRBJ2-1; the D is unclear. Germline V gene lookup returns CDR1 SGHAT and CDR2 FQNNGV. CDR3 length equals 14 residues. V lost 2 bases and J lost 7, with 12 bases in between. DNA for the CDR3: TGTGCCAGCAGCTTAAACTTCCTCCGTAATGAGCAGTTCTTC. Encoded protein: CASSLNFLRNEQFF.

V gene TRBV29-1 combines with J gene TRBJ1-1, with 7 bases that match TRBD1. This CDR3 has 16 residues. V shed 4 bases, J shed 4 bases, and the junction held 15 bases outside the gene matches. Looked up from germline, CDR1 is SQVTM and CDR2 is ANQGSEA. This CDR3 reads CSVGYIQGGRGTEAFF. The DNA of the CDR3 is TGCAGCGTTGGGTATATTCAGGGGGGGCGCGGCACTGAAGCTTTCTTT. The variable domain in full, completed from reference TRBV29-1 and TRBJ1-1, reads SAVISQKPSRDICQRGTSLTIQCQVDSQVTMMFWYRQQPGQSLTLIATANQGSEATYESGFVIDKFPISRPNLTFSTLTVSNMSPEDSSIYLCSVGYIQGGRGTEAFFGQGTRLTVV.

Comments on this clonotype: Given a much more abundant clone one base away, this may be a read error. The CDR3 here is CASSRAGTGYYKQYF. CDR3 nucleotides: TGTGCCAGCAGCCGAGCCGGGACAGGGTATTACAAGCAGTACTTC. V is TRBV7-2 and J is TRBJ2-7; 9 bases map to TRBD1. Germline trimming cut 5 bases from V and 8 bases from J; bases unmatched to any gene: 13. The CDR3 spans 15 residues. The germline CDR1 and CDR2 sequences are SGHTA and FQGNSA.

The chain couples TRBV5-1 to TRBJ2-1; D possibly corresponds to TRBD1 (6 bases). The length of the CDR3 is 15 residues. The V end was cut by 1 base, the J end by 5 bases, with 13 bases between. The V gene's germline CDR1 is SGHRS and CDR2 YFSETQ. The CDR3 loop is CASSLNTGRHNEQFF. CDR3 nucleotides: TGCGCCAGCAGCTTGAATACAGGGCGGCACAATGAGCAGTTCTTC.

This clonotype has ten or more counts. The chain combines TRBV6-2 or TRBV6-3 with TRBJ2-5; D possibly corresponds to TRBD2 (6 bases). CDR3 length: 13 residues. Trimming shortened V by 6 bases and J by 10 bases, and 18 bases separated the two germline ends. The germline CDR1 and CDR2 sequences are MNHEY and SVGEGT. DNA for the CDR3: TGTGCCAGCAGACCGGACCGCCTGCGGGACCAGTACTTC. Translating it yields CASRPDRLRDQYF.

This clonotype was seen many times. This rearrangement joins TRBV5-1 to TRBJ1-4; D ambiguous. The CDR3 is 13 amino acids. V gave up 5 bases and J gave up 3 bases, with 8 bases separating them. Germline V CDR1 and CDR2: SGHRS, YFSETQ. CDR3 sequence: CASSKGPNEKLFF. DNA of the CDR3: TGCGCCAGCAGTAAGGGTCCTAATGAAAAACTGTTTTTT.

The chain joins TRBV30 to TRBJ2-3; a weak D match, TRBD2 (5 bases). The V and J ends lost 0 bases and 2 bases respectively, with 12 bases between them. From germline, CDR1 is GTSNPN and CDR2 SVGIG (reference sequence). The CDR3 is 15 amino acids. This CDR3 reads CAWSVGDRNTDTQYF. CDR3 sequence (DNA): TGTGCCTGGAGTGTGGGAGATCGGAACACAGATACGCAGTATTTT.

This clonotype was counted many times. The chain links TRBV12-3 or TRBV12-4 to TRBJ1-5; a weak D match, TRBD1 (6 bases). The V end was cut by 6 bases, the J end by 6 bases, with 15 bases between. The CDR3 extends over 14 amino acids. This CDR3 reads CASSSGGGGQPQHF. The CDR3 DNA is TGTGCCAGCAGCTCCGGAGGGGGAGGTCAGCCCCAGCATTTT.

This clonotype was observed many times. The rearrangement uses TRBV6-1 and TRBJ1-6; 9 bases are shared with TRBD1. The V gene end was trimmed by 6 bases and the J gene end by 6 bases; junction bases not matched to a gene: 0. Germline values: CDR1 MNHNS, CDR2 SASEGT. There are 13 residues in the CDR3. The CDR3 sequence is CASRDRGNSPLHF. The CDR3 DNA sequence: TGTGCCAGCAGGGACAGGGGTAATTCACCCCTCCACTTT.

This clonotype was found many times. CDR3 sequence: CASSRPGLLSSYNEQFF. The CDR3 DNA sequence: TGTGCCAGCAGCAGACCGGGACTTCTGAGCTCCTACAATGAGCAGTTCTTC. The genes are TRBV21-1 and TRBJ2-1; the table's D call TRBD2 went unverified against the DNA. TRBV21-1 corresponds to a pseudogene. CDR3 length: 17 amino acids.

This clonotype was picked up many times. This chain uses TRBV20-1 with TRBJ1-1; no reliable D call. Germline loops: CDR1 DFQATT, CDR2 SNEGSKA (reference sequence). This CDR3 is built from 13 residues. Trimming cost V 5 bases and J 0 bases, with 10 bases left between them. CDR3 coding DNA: TGCAGTGCTGAGGAGAGCTTGAACACTGAAGCTTTCTTT. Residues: CSAEESLNTEAFF.

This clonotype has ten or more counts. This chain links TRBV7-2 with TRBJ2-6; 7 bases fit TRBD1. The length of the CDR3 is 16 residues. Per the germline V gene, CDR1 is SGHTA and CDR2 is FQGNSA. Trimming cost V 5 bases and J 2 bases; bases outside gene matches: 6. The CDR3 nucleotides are TGTGCCAGCAGCCCCATCACAGGGGCTGGGGCCAACGTCCTGACTTTC. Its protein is CASSPITGAGANVLTF.

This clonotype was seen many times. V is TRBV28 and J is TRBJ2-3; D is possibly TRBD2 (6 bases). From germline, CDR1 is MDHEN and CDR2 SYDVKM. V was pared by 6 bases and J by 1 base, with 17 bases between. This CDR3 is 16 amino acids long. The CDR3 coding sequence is TGTGCCAGCAGGGAAGGCGGGGCTCCCCGCACAGATACGCAGTATTTT. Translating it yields CASREGGAPRTDTQYF.

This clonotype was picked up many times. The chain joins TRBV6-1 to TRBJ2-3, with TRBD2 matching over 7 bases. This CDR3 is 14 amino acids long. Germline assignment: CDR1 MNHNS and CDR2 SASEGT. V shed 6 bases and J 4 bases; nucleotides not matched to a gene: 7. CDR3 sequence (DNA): TGTGCCAGCAGCCCGACTAGCCTGGCAGATACGCAGTATTTT. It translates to CASSPTSLADTQYF.

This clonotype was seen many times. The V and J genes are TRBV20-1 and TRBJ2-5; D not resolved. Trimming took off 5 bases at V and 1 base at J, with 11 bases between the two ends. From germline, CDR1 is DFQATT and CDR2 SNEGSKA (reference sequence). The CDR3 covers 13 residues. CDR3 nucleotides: TGCAGTGCTGCCCTAAACACCCAAGAGACCCAGTACTTC. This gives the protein CSAALNTQETQYF.

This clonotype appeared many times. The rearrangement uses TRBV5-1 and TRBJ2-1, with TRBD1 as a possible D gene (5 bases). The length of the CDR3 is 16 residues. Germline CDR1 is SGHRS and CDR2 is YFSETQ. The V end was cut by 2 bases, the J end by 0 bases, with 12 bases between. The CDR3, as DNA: TGCGCCAGCAGCTTTATGACAGCCATCTCCTACAATGAGCAGTTCTTC. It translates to CASSFMTAISYNEQFF.

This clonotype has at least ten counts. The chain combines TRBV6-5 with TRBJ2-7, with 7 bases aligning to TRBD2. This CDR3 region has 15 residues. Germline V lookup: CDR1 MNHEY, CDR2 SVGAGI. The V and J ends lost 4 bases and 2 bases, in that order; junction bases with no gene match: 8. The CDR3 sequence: CASSLPRGTTYEQYF. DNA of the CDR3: TGTGCCAGCAGTTTACCGCGGGGGACTACCTACGAGCAGTACTTC.

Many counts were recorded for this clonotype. In DNA, the CDR3 is TGCGCCAGCAGCTTGGCGACAGGGGCAGATACGCAGTATTTT. Its protein product is CASSLATGADTQYF. The V gene is TRBV5-1, the J gene TRBJ2-3; 8 positions match TRBD1. Per the germline V gene, CDR1 is SGHRS and CDR2 is YFSETQ. V was pared by 0 bases and J by 4 bases, with 1 base of the junction left unmatched. This CDR3 comprises 14 residues. Using reference TRBV5-1 and TRBJ2-3 for the parts outside the CDR3, the full variable domain is KAGVTQTPRYLIKTRGQQVTLSCSPISGHRSVSWYQQTPGQGLQFLFEYFSETQRNKGNFPGRFSGRQFSNSRSEMNVSTLELGDSALYLCASSLATGADTQYFGPGTRLTVL.

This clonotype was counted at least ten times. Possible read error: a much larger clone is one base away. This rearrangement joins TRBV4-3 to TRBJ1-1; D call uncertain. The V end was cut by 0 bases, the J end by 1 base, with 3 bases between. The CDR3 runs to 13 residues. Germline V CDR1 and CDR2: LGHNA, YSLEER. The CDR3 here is CASSQDGNTEAFF. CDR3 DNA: TGCGCCAGCAGCCAAGATGGGAACACTGAAGCTTTCTTT.

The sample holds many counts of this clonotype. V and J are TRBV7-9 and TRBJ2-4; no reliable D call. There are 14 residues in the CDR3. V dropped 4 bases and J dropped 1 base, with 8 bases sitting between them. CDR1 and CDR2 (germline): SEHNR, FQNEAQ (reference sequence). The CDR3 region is CASSSRVAKNIQYF. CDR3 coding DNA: TGTGCCAGCAGCTCACGCGTGGCCAAAAACATTCAGTACTTC.

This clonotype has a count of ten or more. The CDR3 DNA reads TGTGCCAGCAGCCCGGGGCTCTCCTACAATGAGCAGTTCTTC. It yields the protein CASSPGLSYNEQFF. This chain connects TRBV7-2 to TRBJ2-1; D assignment may be TRBD1 or TRBD2 (5 bases each). This CDR3 spans 14 amino acids. V was clipped by 5 bases and J by 0 bases, with 8 bases between them. Per germline, CDR1 SGHTA and CDR2 FQGNSA.